This is a list of T cell receptor beta chains from one sample in a study of control samples from healthy donors and cancer patients. Assay: immunoSEQ multiplex PCR; the TCRdb copy retains only in-frame clones and omits some. This repertoire shows 150,000 or so clones, 90% to 95% found once; its top ten account for 10% to 15%. Sequenced sample: blood. These receptors came from a man aged 40-55 years in good health. CDR3s leave out the opening cysteine and the closing phenylalanine or tryptophan. Fields, in order: V gene, CDR3 protein.

TRBV10-3 AIRRQGVQPEAF
TRBV5-1 ASSSGDRATGELF
TRBV27 ASTPLAGYYNEQF
TRBV2 ASSRDRGREAF
TRBV5-1 ASSYRMPNQETQY
TRBV5-1 ASSQQGGNQPQH
TRBV6-5 ASSPGQGTGNEQF
TRBV29-1 SGLPRDRDTEAF
TRBV5-4 VSSDSGRWNTEAF
TRBV7-9 ASSLSRLGQDTQY
TRBV19 ASSMDIWVGAF